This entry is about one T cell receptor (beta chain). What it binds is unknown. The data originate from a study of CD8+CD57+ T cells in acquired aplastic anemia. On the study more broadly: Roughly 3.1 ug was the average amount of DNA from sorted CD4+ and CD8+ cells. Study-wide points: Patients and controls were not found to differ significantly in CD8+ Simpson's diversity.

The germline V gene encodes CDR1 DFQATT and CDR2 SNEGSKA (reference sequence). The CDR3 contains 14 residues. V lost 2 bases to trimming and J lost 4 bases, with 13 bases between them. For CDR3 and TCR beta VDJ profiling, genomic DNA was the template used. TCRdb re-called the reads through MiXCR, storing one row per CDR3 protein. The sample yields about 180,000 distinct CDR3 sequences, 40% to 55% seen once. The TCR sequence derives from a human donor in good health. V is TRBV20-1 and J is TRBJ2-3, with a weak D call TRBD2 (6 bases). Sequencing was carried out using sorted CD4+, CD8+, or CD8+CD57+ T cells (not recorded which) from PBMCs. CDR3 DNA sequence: TGCAGTGCTAGACTCACTTCGGGGGCAGATACGCAGTATTTT. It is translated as CSARLTSGADTQYF.